The next 19 T cell receptor beta chains were all read from a single sample in a study of siplizumab effects on memory and regulatory T cells. Some clones are missing from TCRdb's copy, which holds only in-frame ones; the method was immunoSEQ multiplex PCR. The sample carries about 100,000 clones, 94% recorded once. The specimen sequenced was non-Treg CD4+ T cells sorted from blood. Source of these receptors: a human donor in good health.

The gene calls are TRBV29-1 and TRBJ2-7, with TRBD2 matching over 10 bases. The CDR3 totals 13 residues. Germline V CDR1 and CDR2: SQVTM, ANQGSEA. V shed 3 bases, J shed 4 bases, and the junction held 3 bases outside the gene matches. CDR3 amino acids: CSVDLAGEYEQYF. In DNA, the CDR3 is TGCAGCGTTGACCTAGCGGGAGAGTACGAGCAGTACTTC.

The rearrangement joins TRBV19 to TRBJ1-2; no reliable D call. Trimming shortened V by 1 base and J by 7 bases, and 16 bases separated the two germline ends. CDR3 size: 15 residues. Per germline, CDR1 LNHDA and CDR2 SQIVND (reference sequence). CDR3 sequence (DNA): TGTGCCAGTAGTATAGGGATTTTCGGGGTCGCTGGCTACACCTTC. This sequence encodes CASSIGIFGVAGYTF.

The chain recombines TRBV6-1 with TRBJ2-1; D ambiguous. V lost 2 bases and J 2 bases, leaving 7 bases between the germline ends. This CDR3 is built from 14 residues. The germline V gene encodes CDR1 MNHNS and CDR2 SASEGT. The CDR3 sequence: CASSESSPYNEQFF. In DNA form, the CDR3 reads TGTGCCAGCAGTGAATCGAGTCCCTACAATGAGCAGTTCTTC.

The V and J genes are TRBV6-4 and TRBJ1-1; 9 nucleotides match TRBD1. V shed 6 bases and J 0 bases; nucleotides not matched to a gene: 5. The germline gives CDR1 MRHNA, CDR2 SNTAGT. CDR3 length: 15 residues. In DNA, the CDR3 is TGTGCCAGCAGGAACCGACAGGGGGTGAACACTGAAGCTTTCTTT. This codes for CASRNRQGVNTEAFF.

The rearrangement joins TRBV7-2 to TRBJ2-7; D unresolved. V lost 5 bases to trimming and J lost 4 bases, with 6 bases between them. This CDR3 has 11 residues. Per the germline V gene, CDR1 is SGHTA and CDR2 is FQGNSA. CDR3 DNA: TGTGCCAGCAGCCCATTGTACGAGCAGTACTTC. This gives the protein CASSPLYEQYF.

The gene calls are TRBV7-3 and TRBJ1-1, with no clear D. The CDR3 has 16 amino acids. V dropped 2 bases and J dropped 4 bases, with 17 bases sitting between them. In germline, CDR1 is SGHTA, CDR2 FQGTGA. The CDR3 DNA reads TGTGCCAGCAGCTTATTTGGTCCAAGGTCTGGCACTGAAGCTTTCTTT. It specifies CASSLFGPRSGTEAFF.

The chain employs TRBV15 and TRBJ1-4; D might be TRBD1 (5 bases). The ends were cut back, 3 bases at V and 7 bases at J, with 12 bases in the middle. The germline CDR1 and CDR2 sequences are LNHNV and YYDKDF (reference sequence). This CDR3 has 14 amino acids. CDR3 sequence: CATSSVRGGEKLFF. The CDR3 coding sequence is TGTGCCACCAGCAGCGTCCGGGGGGGTGAAAAACTGTTTTTT.

The rearrangement links TRBV5-1 to TRBJ2-5, with a weak D call TRBD2 (5 bases). Germline CDR1 is SGHRS and CDR2 is YFSETQ. Deletions cut 0 bases from V and 9 bases from J, with 15 bases between. The CDR3 sequence is 14 residues long. The CDR3 nucleotides are TGCGCCAGCAGCTTGGATTCTCAGTCCGGGGCCCAGTACTTC. It encodes CASSLDSQSGAQYF.

V is TRBV7-3 and J is TRBJ2-3, with TRBD2 matching over 11 bases. Looked up from germline, CDR1 is SGHTA and CDR2 is FQGTGA. V gave up 4 bases and J gave up 5 bases; unmatched junction bases: 8. The CDR3 sequence is 16 residues long. The CDR3 loop is CASSSSSGRYEDTQYF. The CDR3 DNA sequence: TGTGCCAGCAGCTCCTCTAGCGGGAGGTATGAAGATACGCAGTATTTT.

This chain uses TRBV14 with TRBJ1-3; no firm D call. The CDR3 is made up of 12 amino acids. Trimming removed 3 bases from V and 8 bases from J, with 8 bases in between. Germline V gene sequence: CDR1 SGHDN, CDR2 FVKESK. CDR3 sequence reads: CASSQTRDTIYF. The CDR3 DNA follows: TGTGCCAGCAGCCAGACCCGGGACACCATATATTTT. The variable domain in full, completed from reference TRBV14 and TRBJ1-3, reads EAGVTQFPSHSVIEKGQTVTLRCDPISGHDNLYWYRRVMGKEIKFLLHFVKESKQDESGMPNNRFLAERTGGTYSTLKVQPAELEDSGVYFCASSQTRDTIYFGEGSWLTVV.

The chain is built from TRBV30 and TRBJ1-2, with TRBD1 matching over 8 bases. V trimming: 3 bases; J trimming: 4 bases; junction bases outside the gene matches: 7. CDR1 and CDR2 from the germline V gene are GTSNPN and SVGIG (reference sequence). The CDR3 totals 14 residues. The DNA of the CDR3 is TGTGCCTGGAGCCAAAGGACAGGGATCTATGGCTACACCTTC. Translated, it gives CAWSQRTGIYGYTF. Complete variable domain (other parts from reference TRBV30 and TRBJ1-2): SQTIHQWPATLVQPVGSPLSLECTVEGTSNPNLYWYRQAAGRGLQLLFYSVGIGQISSEVPQNLSASRPQDRQFILSSKKLLLSDSGFYLCAWSQRTGIYGYTFGSGTRLTVV.

V is TRBV20-1 and J is TRBJ2-1; either TRBD1 or TRBD2 may fit D (5 bases each). Per the germline V gene, CDR1 is DFQATT and CDR2 is SNEGSKA (reference sequence). The CDR3 has 11 amino acids. Trimming stripped 6 bases from V and 7 bases from J, with 10 bases between. CDR3 region: CSARGPNEQFF. As DNA, the CDR3 is TGCAGTGCAAGGGGACCGAATGAGCAGTTCTTC.

The J gene is TRBJ2-7, the V gene TRBV10-3, with D possibly called TRBD1 or TRBD2 (6 bases each). The length of the CDR3 is 15 residues. V lost 7 bases, J lost 2 bases, and 18 bases lay in between. The germline CDR1 and CDR2 sequences are ENHRY and SYGVKD. The CDR3 DNA sequence: TGTGCCATCAAGGGGGGAAGGGAAGGGACCTACGAGCAGTACTTC. This gives the protein CAIKGGREGTYEQYF.

This sequence joins TRBV21-1 and TRBJ2-2. TRBV21-1 is classified as a pseudogene. This CDR3 is built from 15 residues. Written as DNA, the CDR3 is TGTGCCAGCAGCGCAAAGGGGGGAAAGACCGGGGAGCTGTTTTTT. This sequence encodes CASSAKGGKTGELFF.

V and J are TRBV11-3 and TRBJ2-1; 8 bases line up with TRBD2. The V and J ends lost 5 bases and 0 bases, in that order; junction bases with no gene match: 3. The germline V gene encodes CDR1 SGHNT and CDR2 YENEEA. The CDR3 has 15 amino acids. CDR3 sequence reads: CASSISGSSYNEQFF. CDR3 DNA: TGTGCCAGCAGCATCAGCGGGAGCTCCTACAATGAGCAGTTCTTC.

The J gene is TRBJ1-2, the V gene TRBV6-6; 9 positions match TRBD1. The CDR3 runs 14 residues. The J segment lost 7 bases and the V segment lost 6 bases, leaving 9 bases of the junction unmatched. Germline V gives CDR1 MNHNY, CDR2 SVGAGI (reference sequence). The CDR3 spells CASRLEDRGGGYTF. In nucleotides, the CDR3 is TGTGCCAGCAGACTCGAGGACAGGGGAGGTGGCTACACCTTC.

The CDR3, as DNA: TGTGCCAGTAGTAGAGACAGGGGGCGAAAGACCCAGTACTTC. Its protein product is CASSRDRGRKTQYF. V gene TRBV19 combines with J gene TRBJ2-5; TRBD1 agrees at 10 bases. This CDR3 has 14 amino acids. Germline-derived CDR1 and CDR2 are LNHDA and SQIVND (reference sequence). J gave up 6 bases and V 4 bases, and 5 bases lay outside the gene matches.

V gene TRBV7-2 combines with J gene TRBJ1-2; no reliable D call. V was shortened by 3 bases and J by 7 bases, with 9 bases between the two germline ends. The germline V gene encodes CDR1 SGHTA and CDR2 FQGNSA. This CDR3 region has 12 residues. CDR3 amino acids: CASSFWGLGYTF. The CDR3 nucleotides are TGTGCCAGCAGCTTTTGGGGTCTTGGCTACACCTTC.

This clone occurred once. The chain combines TRBV6-5 with TRBJ1-5; 8 nucleotides match TRBD1. CDR3 length: 15 residues. The germline CDR1 and CDR2 sequences are MNHEY and SVGAGI. The junction had 4 bases not matched to a gene; V was cut back by 0 bases and J by 6 bases. Here the CDR3 DNA reads TGTGCCAGCAGTTACTCGGCCCAGGGGGCTCAGCCCCAGCATTTT. Translated: CASSYSAQGAQPQHF.